The next 26 T cell receptor beta chains were all read from a single sample in a study of cytomegalovirus exposure and HLA in healthy donors. Assay used: immunoSEQ multiplex PCR; TCRdb lists only in-frame clones, some missing. The table includes about 160,000 clones, roughly nine tenths detected once. The sample was PBMCs. These receptors all come from a young man in good health and CMV-seropositive.

This clone was counted once. The V call is TRBV28, the J call TRBJ2-7, with D possibly TRBD1 on 5 matching bases. V lost 4 bases and J lost 2, with 12 bases in between. This CDR3 contains 14 residues. Germline loops: CDR1 MDHEN, CDR2 SYDVKM. This CDR3 is CASSWGQITYEQYF. The CDR3 DNA reads TGTGCCAGCAGTTGGGGCCAGATCACCTACGAGCAGTACTTC. The entire variable domain, with the rest obtained from reference TRBV28 and TRBJ2-7, is as follows: DVKVTQSSRYLVKRTGEKVFLECVQDMDHENMFWYRQDPGLGLRLIYFSYDVKMKEKGDIPEGYSVSREKKERFSLILESASTNQTSMYLCASSWGQITYEQYFGPGTRLTVT.

The chain combines TRBV7-9 with TRBJ1-3; weak D call: TRBD1 (5 bases). Trimming took off 3 bases at V and 0 bases at J, with 12 bases between the two ends. CDR1 and CDR2 from the germline V gene are SEHNR and FQNEAQ (reference sequence). This CDR3 contains 16 residues. The CDR3 DNA reads as TGTGCCAGCAGCTTCCCACAGGAGAGCTCTGGAAACACCATATATTTT. This encodes CASSFPQESSGNTIYF.

The rearrangement links TRBV11-2 to TRBJ2-7; D ambiguous. The CDR3 runs to 12 residues. CDR1 is SGHAT, CDR2 FQNNGV, per germline. V lost 0 bases to trimming and J lost 8 bases, with 8 bases between them. DNA for the CDR3: TGTGCCAGCAGCTTAGATGTAGCCAAGCAGTACTTC. Translation: CASSLDVAKQYF.

V usage is TRBV9 and J usage is TRBJ2-5; 9 bases line up with TRBD2. The V gene's germline CDR1 is SGDLS and CDR2 YYNGEE. Trimming at V came to 0 bases and at J to 5 bases, leaving 5 bases not matched to a gene. The CDR3 is made up of 15 amino acids. The CDR3, as DNA: TGTGCCAGCAGCGTAGAGTGGCGGGAGGGGGAGACCCAGTACTTC. Translated: CASSVEWREGETQYF. Combining the CDR3 with reference TRBV9 and TRBJ2-5 gives the whole variable domain DSGVTQTPKHLITATGQRVTLRCSPRSGDLSVYWYQQSLDQGLQFLIQYYNGEERAKGNILERFSAQQFPDLHSELNLSSLELGDSALYFCASSVEWREGETQYFGPGTRLLVL.

The V call is TRBV11-2, the J call TRBJ2-7, with TRBD2 as a possible D gene (5 bases). The V gene lost 0 bases and the J gene lost 2 bases, with 11 bases spanning the gap. The germline V gene encodes CDR1 SGHAT and CDR2 FQNNGV. The CDR3 totals 15 residues. CDR3 bases: TGTGCCAGCAGCTTAGATGGCAGCGGACCCTACGAGCAGTACTTC. Amino acid sequence: CASSLDGSGPYEQYF. Looking up the rest from reference TRBV11-2 and TRBJ2-7 gives the full variable domain: EAGVAQSPRYKIIEKRQSVAFWCNPISGHATLYWYQQILGQGPKLLIQFQNNGVVDDSQLPKDRFSAERLKGVDSTLKIQPAKLEDSAVYLCASSLDGSGPYEQYFGPGTRLTVT.

The rearrangement joins TRBV4-1 to TRBJ2-3; TRBD2 might be the D (6 bases). The CDR3 has 15 residues. V was pared by 0 bases and J by 6 bases, with 13 bases between. The germline gives CDR1 MGHRA, CDR2 YSYEKL. CDR3 nucleotides: TGCGCCAGCAGCCAAGATCGGAGGGGTTCGGATACGCAGTATTTT. Translated: CASSQDRRGSDTQYF.

This chain connects TRBV11-3 to TRBJ2-2; possible D gene TRBD1, 6 bases. Germline CDR1 is SGHNT and CDR2 is YENEEA. CDR3 length: 15 amino acids. V lost 2 bases, J lost 2 bases, and 9 bases lay in between. The chain's CDR3 is CASSLIQGNTGELFF. The CDR3 nucleotides are TGTGCCAGCAGCTTAATACAGGGAAACACCGGGGAGCTGTTTTTT. Variable domain in full (rest from reference TRBV11-3 and TRBJ2-2): EAGVVQSPRYKIIEKKQPVAFWCNPISGHNTLYWYLQNLGQGPELLIRYENEEAVDDSQLPKDRFSAERLKGVDSTLKIQPAELGDSAVYLCASSLIQGNTGELFFGEGSRLTVL.

V gene TRBV5-4 combines with J gene TRBJ1-3; possible D gene TRBD1, 5 bases. V dropped 2 bases and J dropped 0 bases, with 12 bases sitting between them. CDR1 and CDR2 (germline): SGHNT, YYREEE (reference sequence). CDR3 length: 16 amino acids. The chain's CDR3 is CASSFGREGSGNTIYF. Written as DNA, the CDR3 is TGTGCCAGCAGCTTTGGCAGGGAGGGCTCTGGAAACACCATATATTTT.

J is TRBJ2-3 and V is TRBV5-1, with 10 bases fitting TRBD2. The length of the CDR3 is 19 residues. V gave up 1 base and J gave up 2 bases; unmatched junction bases: 13. CDR1 SGHRS and CDR2 YFSETQ come from the germline V gene. CDR3 loop: CASSLRAAGGLGSTDTQYF. The CDR3 bases are TGCGCCAGCAGCTTGAGAGCAGCGGGAGGGTTGGGGTCCACAGATACGCAGTATTTT. The full variable domain, its missing parts supplied by reference TRBV5-1 and TRBJ2-3, is KAGVTQTPRYLIKTRGQQVTLSCSPISGHRSVSWYQQTPGQGLQFLFEYFSETQRNKGNFPGRFSGRQFSNSRSEMNVSTLELGDSALYLCASSLRAAGGLGSTDTQYFGPGTRLTVL.

The V gene is TRBV19, the J gene TRBJ2-1; 8 bases are a match to TRBD1. V was clipped by 9 bases and J by 2 bases; unmatched bases: 3. The germline V gene has CDR1 LNHDA and CDR2 SQIVND (reference sequence). The CDR3 is 13 residues long. The CDR3 DNA is TGTGCCAGCCGGGACAGGACCTACAATGAGCAGTTCTTC. Amino acids: CASRDRTYNEQFF.

This clone was seen once. This rearrangement joins TRBV28 to TRBJ2-7; the match to TRBD1 covers 10 bases. V dropped 4 bases and J dropped 3; count of bases not matched to a gene: 9. The germline V gene encodes CDR1 MDHEN and CDR2 SYDVKM. The CDR3 has 16 amino acids. CDR3 protein: CASSSDPGTGDYEQYF. In DNA form, the CDR3 reads TGTGCCAGCAGTTCGGACCCCGGGACAGGGGACTACGAGCAGTACTTC. The full variable domain, in which reference TRBV28 and TRBJ2-7 provide the parts outside the CDR3, is DVKVTQSSRYLVKRTGEKVFLECVQDMDHENMFWYRQDPGLGLRLIYFSYDVKMKEKGDIPEGYSVSREKKERFSLILESASTNQTSMYLCASSSDPGTGDYEQYFGPGTRLTVT.

The chain combines TRBV5-4 with TRBJ1-3, with D perhaps matching TRBD1 (5 bases). CDR3 length equals 14 residues. Germline CDR1 and CDR2: SGHNT and YYREEE (reference sequence). V was pared by 2 bases and J by 2 bases, with 8 bases between. The CDR3 DNA follows: TGTGCCAGCAGCTTCCTAGGGGCTGGAAACACCATATATTTT. This codes for CASSFLGAGNTIYF.

The rearrangement links TRBV9 to TRBJ2-2; 9 bases fit TRBD2. V dropped 0 bases and J dropped 7; count of bases not matched to a gene: 4. CDR1 and CDR2 from the germline V gene are SGDLS and YYNGEE. The CDR3 has 15 residues. The DNA for the CDR3 is TGTGCCAGCAGCGTAGATAGCGGGAGCGTCGGGGAGCTGTTTTTT. It specifies CASSVDSGSVGELFF.

This chain joins TRBV2 and TRBJ2-2; 8 bases line up with TRBD2. The CDR3 has 15 residues. J gave up 7 bases and V 7 bases, and 11 bases lay outside the gene matches. CDR1 is SNHLY, CDR2 FYNNEI, per germline. Here the CDR3 reads CASTRLASKNGELFF. For the CDR3, the DNA is TGTGCCAGCACCAGACTAGCGAGTAAAAACGGGGAGCTGTTTTTT.

J is TRBJ1-1 and V is TRBV27; 7 bases map to TRBD1. CDR1 and CDR2 from the germline V gene are MNHEY and SMNVEV (reference sequence). The V segment lost 3 bases and the J segment 4 bases; nucleotides outside the gene matches: 5. CDR3 size: 14 residues. Here the CDR3 reads CASSFGRGITEAFF. The CDR3 nucleotides read TGTGCCAGCAGTTTCGGCAGGGGGATCACTGAAGCTTTCTTT.

The gene calls are TRBV28 and TRBJ2-5; TRBD2 might be the D (6 bases). CDR1 is MDHEN, CDR2 SYDVKM, per germline. The CDR3 spans 14 residues. V shed 4 bases and J shed 7 bases, with 16 bases lying between them. Here the CDR3 reads CASSSPSVPGTQYF. CDR3 nucleotides: TGTGCCAGCAGTTCTCCTAGCGTCCCGGGGACCCAGTACTTC. The full variable domain, with the rest looked up from reference TRBV28 and TRBJ2-5, is DVKVTQSSRYLVKRTGEKVFLECVQDMDHENMFWYRQDPGLGLRLIYFSYDVKMKEKGDIPEGYSVSREKKERFSLILESASTNQTSMYLCASSSPSVPGTQYFGPGTRLLVL.

The V and J genes are TRBV4-2 and TRBJ2-2, with TRBD2 identical over 7 bases. The CDR3 has 15 amino acids. Unmatched junction bases numbered 6, after V lost 2 bases and J lost 6 bases. Germline loops: CDR1 LGHNA, CDR2 YNFKEQ. The CDR3 DNA follows: TGTGCCAGCAGCCAAACTAGCGAGATCGCCGGGGAGCTGTTTTTT. Translating it yields CASSQTSEIAGELFF.

CDR3 sequence reads: CASSLTGDEQYF. The CDR3 nucleotides read TGTGCCAGCAGCCTAACAGGGGACGAGCAGTACTTC. The chain is built from TRBV11-3 and TRBJ2-7; 7 bases are shared with TRBD1. The junction had 3 bases not matched to a gene; V was cut back by 5 bases and J by 5 bases. This CDR3 contains 12 residues. The germline V gene encodes CDR1 SGHNT and CDR2 YENEEA.

The genes are TRBV30 and TRBJ2-7; D gene unclear. Germline assignment: CDR1 GTSNPN and CDR2 SVGIG (reference sequence). V was shortened by 2 bases and J by 6 bases, with 8 bases between the two germline ends. The CDR3 is 11 residues long. The CDR3 DNA sequence: TGTGCCTGGAGTATCAGTTCCGAGCAGTACTTC. This codes for CAWSISSEQYF.

This chain connects TRBV7-9 to TRBJ2-5; 13 positions agree with TRBD2. Germline V lookup: CDR1 SEHNR, CDR2 FQNEAQ (reference sequence). The CDR3 is made up of 17 amino acids. J gave up 2 bases and V 6 bases, and 9 bases lay outside the gene matches. The CDR3 loop reads CASSWTSGSLGQETQYF. The CDR3 region has the DNA TGTGCCAGCAGTTGGACTAGCGGGAGTCTAGGACAAGAGACCCAGTACTTC.

The chain carries TRBV6-5 and TRBJ1-1; D is uncertain. From germline, CDR1 is MNHEY and CDR2 SVGAGI. The CDR3 runs to 14 residues. Trimming took 2 bases from V and 3 from J, leaving 10 bases between them. CDR3 sequence reads: CASSYTFQYTEAFF. CDR3 bases: TGTGCCAGCAGTTACACGTTTCAGTACACTGAAGCTTTCTTT.

This rearrangement joins TRBV15 to TRBJ2-3, with TRBD1 identical over 7 bases. Losses at the gene ends were 4 bases for V and 0 bases for J; bases not matched to a gene: 4. The V gene's germline CDR1 is LNHNV and CDR2 YYDKDF (reference sequence). CDR3 length: 15 residues. The DNA of the CDR3 is TGTGCCACCAGCATCGGACAGGCTAGCACAGATACGCAGTATTTT. Amino acid sequence: CATSIGQASTDTQYF. Using reference TRBV15 and TRBJ2-3 for the parts outside the CDR3, the full variable domain is DAMVIQNPRYQVTQFGKPVTLSCSQTLNHNVMYWYQQKSSQAPKLLFHYYDKDFNNEADTPDNFQSRRPNTSFCFLDIRSPGLGDTAMYLCATSIGQASTDTQYFGPGTRLTVL.

The chain combines TRBV30 with TRBJ1-4, with 8 bases that match TRBD1. Trimming at V came to 4 bases and at J to 5 bases, leaving 6 bases not matched to a gene. Germline V gene lookup returns CDR1 GTSNPN and CDR2 SVGIG (reference sequence). The CDR3 is 14 residues long. The CDR3 bases are TGTGCCTGGACCCGACAGGGGTGGAATGAAAAACTGTTTTTT. It yields the protein CAWTRQGWNEKLFF.

The chain has TRBV7-9 and TRBJ1-4; a possible D gene is TRBD1 (5 bases). The CDR3 length is 15 residues. V was shortened by 5 bases and J by 7 bases, with 17 bases between the two germline ends. Looked up from germline, CDR1 is SEHNR and CDR2 is FQNEAQ (reference sequence). The CDR3 spells CASSQTQGRFEKLFF. The CDR3 nucleotides read TGTGCCAGCAGCCAAACCCAGGGAAGGTTTGAAAAACTGTTTTTT.

The genes are TRBV28 and TRBJ2-1, with 7 positions matching TRBD2. Germline trimming cut 2 bases from V and 3 bases from J; bases unmatched to any gene: 4. This CDR3 contains 15 residues. Germline values: CDR1 MDHEN, CDR2 SYDVKM. CDR3 nucleotides: TGTGCCAGCAGTTTAGAAGGCGGGAGCTACAATGAGCAGTTCTTC. Translating gives CASSLEGGSYNEQFF.

V gene TRBV2 combines with J gene TRBJ2-1, with D possibly matching TRBD1 (5 bases). The CDR3 sequence is 17 residues long. Trimming pared 1 base from V and 7 bases from J, leaving 20 bases between. Germline values: CDR1 SNHLY, CDR2 FYNNEI. Here the CDR3 reads CASSEVGDSLGYNEQFF. The CDR3 coding sequence is TGTGCCAGCAGTGAAGTGGGTGACAGCCTGGGATATAATGAGCAGTTCTTC.